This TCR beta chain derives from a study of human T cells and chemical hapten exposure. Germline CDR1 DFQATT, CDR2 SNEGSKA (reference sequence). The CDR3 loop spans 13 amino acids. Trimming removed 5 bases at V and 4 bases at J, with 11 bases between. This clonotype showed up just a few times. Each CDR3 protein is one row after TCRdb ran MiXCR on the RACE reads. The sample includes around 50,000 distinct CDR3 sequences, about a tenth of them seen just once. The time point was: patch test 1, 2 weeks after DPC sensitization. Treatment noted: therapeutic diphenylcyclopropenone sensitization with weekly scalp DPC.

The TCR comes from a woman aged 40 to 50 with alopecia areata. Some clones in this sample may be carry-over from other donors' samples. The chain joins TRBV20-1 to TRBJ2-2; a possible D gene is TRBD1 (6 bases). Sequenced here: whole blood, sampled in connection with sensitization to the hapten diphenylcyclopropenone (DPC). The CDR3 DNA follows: TGCAGTGCTCAAGGACAGCTCACCGGGGAGCTGTTTTTT. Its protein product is CSAQGQLTGELFF.